A single sample gave rise to the 5 T cell receptor beta chains below, sequenced in a study of T cell responses to AZD1222 COVID-19 vaccine. Some clones are missing from TCRdb's copy, which holds only in-frame ones; the method was immunoSEQ multiplex PCR. The repertoire holds 90,000 to 150,000 clones, 70% to 90% seen once, with about 9.8% in the top ten. Specimen: peripheral blood, collected on day 0 of AZD1222 vaccination. The origin of the receptors is an adult in good health.

This rearrangement joins TRBV30 to TRBJ1-1; D is possibly TRBD1 (5 bases). The CDR3 has 15 residues. Trimming removed 4 bases at V and 1 base at J, with 16 bases between. CDR1 and CDR2 (germline): GTSNPN, SVGIG (reference sequence). The CDR3 spells CAWTAGKGKNTEAFF. In DNA form, the CDR3 reads TGTGCCTGGACCGCCGGGAAGGGGAAGAACACTGAAGCTTTCTTT.

Written as DNA, the CDR3 is TGTGCCAGCAGAGGCAGCGGGGGCCCTTACAATGAGCAGTTCTTC. Its translation: CASRGSGGPYNEQFF. V and J are TRBV6-5 and TRBJ2-1, with 8 bases that match TRBD2. Germline assignment: CDR1 MNHEY and CDR2 SVGAGI. The CDR3 has 15 residues. V trimming: 6 bases; J trimming: 4 bases; junction bases outside the gene matches: 8.

The chain carries TRBV7-2 and TRBJ1-5; 10 nucleotides agree with TRBD1. The junction had 5 bases not matched to a gene; V was cut back by 2 bases and J by 7 bases. Germline loops: CDR1 SGHTA, CDR2 FQGNSA. This CDR3 has 15 residues. The CDR3 region has the DNA TGTGCCAGCAGCTTATTGACAGGGGGCTTGCAGCCCCAGCATTTT. Translated: CASSLLTGGLQPQHF.

The chain carries TRBV7-2 and TRBJ2-7; D is unclear. V lost 5 bases, J lost 0 bases, and 17 bases lay in between. Germline assignment: CDR1 SGHTA and CDR2 FQGNSA. This CDR3 comprises 16 residues. CDR3 bases: TGTGCCAGCAGCCAGAACACAAACTACCCCTCCTACGAGCAGTACTTC. This gives the protein CASSQNTNYPSYEQYF.

The rearrangement links TRBV2 to TRBJ1-1; a weak D match, TRBD1 (5 bases). The length of the CDR3 is 14 residues. Germline values: CDR1 SNHLY, CDR2 FYNNEI. V was cut by 6 bases and J by 0 bases, with 11 bases left in between. This CDR3 reads CASREGLMNTEAFF. The CDR3 DNA sequence: TGTGCCAGCAGAGAGGGACTCATGAACACTGAAGCTTTCTTT.